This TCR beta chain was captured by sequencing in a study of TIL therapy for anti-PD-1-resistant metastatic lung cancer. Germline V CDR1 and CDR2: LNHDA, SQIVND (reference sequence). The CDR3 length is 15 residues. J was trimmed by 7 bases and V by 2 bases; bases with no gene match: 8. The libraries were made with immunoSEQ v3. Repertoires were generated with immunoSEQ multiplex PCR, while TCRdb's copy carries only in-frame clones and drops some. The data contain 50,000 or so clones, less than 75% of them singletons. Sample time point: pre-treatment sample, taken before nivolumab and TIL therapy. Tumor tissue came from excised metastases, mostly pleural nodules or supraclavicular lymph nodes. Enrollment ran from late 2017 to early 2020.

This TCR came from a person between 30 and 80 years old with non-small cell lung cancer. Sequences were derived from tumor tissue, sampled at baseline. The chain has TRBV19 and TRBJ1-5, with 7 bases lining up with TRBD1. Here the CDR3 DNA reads TGTGCCAGTAGTATAACCCGGGACAGCCGGCAGCCCCAGCATTTT. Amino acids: CASSITRDSRQPQHF. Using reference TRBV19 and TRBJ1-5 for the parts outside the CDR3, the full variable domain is DGGITQSPKYLFRKEGQNVTLSCEQNLNHDAMYWYRQDPGQGLRLIYYSQIVNDFQKGDIAEGYSVSREKKESFPLTVTSAQKNPTAFYLCASSITRDSRQPQHFGDGTRLSIL.